This T cell receptor (beta chain) is from a study of blood T cell repertoires in COVID-19. J lost 7 bases, V lost 7 bases, and 10 bases had no gene match. The CDR3 contains 15 residues. Germline CDR1 and CDR2: LNHDA and SQIVND (reference sequence). This clone occurred a few times. Original processing methods: Amplified reference gene primers provided the basis for estimating nucleated cell counts. Libraries were prepared by immunoSEQ multiplex PCR; TCRdb keeps only in-frame clonotypes and omits some of them. V and J calls and clone size follow that table, whereas D and trimming were derived from the DNA. The sample has 200,000 to 250,000 clones; 65% to 80% are singletons.

This TCR was sampled from a woman aged 40 to 50 with active or convalescent COVID-19. The sample comprised peripheral blood. The rearrangement uses TRBV19 and TRBJ2-2; 9 positions match TRBD2. In nucleotides, the CDR3 is TGTGCCAGTAAACAGGGGACTAGCAGAAACGGGGAGCTGTTTTTT. Protein product: CASKQGTSRNGELFF.